This T cell receptor (beta chain) emerged from a study of lung T cells in sarcoidosis with Löfgren's syndrome. Points from the study as a whole: In alpha-beta pairs, TRAV12-1 favored TRBV2, and their CDR3s were homologous. The most expanded V genes in Löfgren's patients were reportedly TRAV12-1 and TRBV2.

Germline V lookup: CDR1 SGHTA, CDR2 FQGNSA. J was trimmed by 2 bases and V by 5 bases; bases with no gene match: 6. CDR3 length equals 15 residues. This clonotype was counted many times. Its antigen is unidentified. TCRdb analysed the reads with MiXCR anew, one entry per CDR3 protein. This table holds 8,000 to 10,000 distinct CDR3 sequences, over 20% found once. The sequence was obtained from a human donor with sarcoidosis (Löfgren's syndrome or another form), or a control subject (not recorded which). The chain is built from TRBV7-2 and TRBJ2-1; 7 bases are shared with TRBD1. The sample comprised CD4+ T cells from bronchoalveolar lavage fluid. CDR3 in amino acids: CASSLDRAPYNEQFF. The DNA of the CDR3 is TGTGCCAGCAGCCTCGACAGGGCCCCCTACAATGAGCAGTTCTTC.